Shown below are 10 T cell receptor beta chains from a single sample sequenced in a study of T cells in Graves' hyperthyroidism and ophthalmopathy. TCR beta CDR3 region amplification was performed from RNA transcripts. In the first-round RT-PCR of the TCR CDR3, the HTBI primer set was used. One entry per CDR3 protein, called by TCRdb with MiXCR from the multiplex PCR reads. Altogether 530,000 or so distinct CDR3 sequences are present, under 60% being singletons, with the ten largest covering around 7.7%. The sequencing input was peripheral blood or thyroid tissue (not recorded which). These TCRs come from a young woman with Graves' hyperthyroidism.

This clonotype has a count of ten or more. The CDR3 sequence: CASSLGGQGWEQYF. The CDR3 nucleotides read TGTGCCAGCAGCTTAGGGGGACAGGGGTGGGAGCAGTACTTC. This chain joins TRBV7-8 and TRBJ2-7; 10 bases line up with TRBD1. Looked up from germline, CDR1 is SGHVS and CDR2 is FQNEAQ. The CDR3 has 14 amino acids. V lost 1 base to trimming and J lost 7 bases; unmatched junction nucleotides: 4.

The chain is built from TRBV20-1 and TRBJ2-7; the D is unclear. With 0 bases removed from V and 4 bases from J, the gap between germline ends came to 10 bases. Germline CDR1 reads DFQATT; CDR2 reads SNEGSKA (reference sequence). There are 13 residues in the CDR3. The CDR3 spells CSAREKLNYEQYF. The CDR3 DNA reads TGCAGTGCTAGAGAGAAGCTTAATTACGAGCAGTACTTC.

A note on this clonotype: An end of the junction does not agree with germline; a read error may underlie this. The V gene is TRBV7-2, the J gene TRBJ1-2; D remains unclear. In germline, CDR1 is SGHTA, CDR2 FQGNSA. The CDR3 loop spans 12 amino acids. CDR3 amino acids: CASSSQTDGHTF. The CDR3 DNA reads TGTGCCAGCAGCTCCCAGACGGATGGCCACACCTTC. The whole variable domain, remainder taken from reference TRBV7-2 and TRBJ1-2, is GAGVSQSPSNKVTEKGKDVELRCDPISGHTALYWYRQSLGQGLEFLIYFQGNSAPDKSGLPSDRFSAERTGGSVSTLTIQRTQQEDSAVYLCASSSQTDGHTFGSGTRLTVV.

This chain links TRBV5-1 with TRBJ1-2, with 7 nucleotides matching TRBD1. Germline V gene sequence: CDR1 SGHRS, CDR2 YFSETQ. The CDR3 sequence is 14 residues long. The junction had 6 bases not matched to a gene; V was cut back by 4 bases and J by 3 bases. For the CDR3, the DNA is TGCGCCAGCAGCACCGTGACAGGGTACTATGGCTACACCTTC. This translates into CASSTVTGYYGYTF.

This clonotype came up once. The chain uses TRBV25-1 and TRBJ2-7, with TRBD2 identical over 14 bases. Germline V CDR1 and CDR2: MGHDK, SYGVNS. Trimming cost V 8 bases and J 7 bases; bases outside gene matches: 7. The CDR3 has 14 residues. CDR3 sequence reads: CASFEGLAGVEQYF. CDR3 nucleotide sequence: TGTGCCAGCTTTGAGGGACTAGCGGGAGTGGAGCAGTACTTC.

At least ten counts were recorded for this clonotype. The chain couples TRBV30 to TRBJ1-1; 9 nucleotides match TRBD1. Germline lookup yields CDR1 GTSNPN and CDR2 SVGIG (reference sequence). The CDR3 covers 13 residues. Trimming took 1 base from V and 10 from J; bases not matched to a gene: 7. The CDR3 spells CAWSDTGGAAAFF. CDR3 DNA: TGTGCCTGGAGTGACACAGGGGGCGCAGCAGCTTTCTTT.

This clonotype has at least ten counts. V gene TRBV5-1 combines with J gene TRBJ2-7; weak D call: TRBD2 (5 bases). The germline CDR1 and CDR2 sequences are SGHRS and YFSETQ. The CDR3 is 14 amino acids. Trimming took 4 bases from V and 1 from J, leaving 12 bases between them. The CDR3 nucleotides are TGCGCCAGCAGCGGGAGTATAGGATCCTACGAGCAGTACTTC. Encoded protein: CASSGSIGSYEQYF.

In this sample, this clonotype turned up many times. CDR3 DNA sequence: TGTGCCACCAGTCTAGCGCGAACCCAGTACCAAGAGACCCAGTACTTC. Residues: CATSLARTQYQETQYF. The rearrangement links TRBV24-1 to TRBJ2-5; a weak D match, TRBD2 (6 bases). CDR3 length: 16 residues. Germline V gene data show CDR1 as KGHDR and CDR2 as SFDVKD. Trimming removed 6 bases at V and 0 bases at J, with 16 bases between.

This clonotype has a count of ten or more. The chain combines TRBV7-2 with TRBJ1-2; 8 bases align to TRBD1. The junction had 14 bases not matched to a gene; V was cut back by 5 bases and J by 0 bases. Germline CDR1 SGHTA, CDR2 FQGNSA. The CDR3 covers 18 residues. CDR3 sequence (DNA): TGTGCCAGCAGCCCAGGACAGGGCTTCCCCAAGGCTAACTATGGCTACACCTTC. This gives the protein CASSPGQGFPKANYGYTF.

This clonotype was counted once. The rearrangement uses TRBV9 and TRBJ2-2; 9 bases match TRBD2. The germline gives CDR1 SGDLS, CDR2 YYNGEE. This CDR3 region has 16 residues. The trim removed 4 bases at V and 4 bases at J, leaving 8 bases unmatched. The chain's CDR3 is CASSQVGSGSTGELFF. Written as DNA, the CDR3 is TGTGCCAGCAGCCAAGTCGGTAGCGGGAGCACCGGGGAGCTGTTTTTT.